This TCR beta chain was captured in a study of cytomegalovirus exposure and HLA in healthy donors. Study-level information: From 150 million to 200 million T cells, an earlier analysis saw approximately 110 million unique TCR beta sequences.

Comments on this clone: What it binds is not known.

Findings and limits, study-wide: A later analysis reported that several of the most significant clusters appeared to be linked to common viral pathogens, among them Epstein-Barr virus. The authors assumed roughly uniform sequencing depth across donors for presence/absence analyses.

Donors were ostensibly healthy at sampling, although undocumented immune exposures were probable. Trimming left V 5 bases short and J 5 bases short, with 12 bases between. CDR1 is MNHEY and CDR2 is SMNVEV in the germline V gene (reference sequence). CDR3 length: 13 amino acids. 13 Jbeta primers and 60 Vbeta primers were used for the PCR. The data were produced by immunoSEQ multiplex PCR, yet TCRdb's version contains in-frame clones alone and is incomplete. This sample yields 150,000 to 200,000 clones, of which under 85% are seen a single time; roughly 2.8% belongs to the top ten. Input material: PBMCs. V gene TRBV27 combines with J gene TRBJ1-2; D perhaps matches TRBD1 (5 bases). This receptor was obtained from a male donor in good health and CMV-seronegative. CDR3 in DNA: TGTGCCAGCAGTGTAACAGGTGTATATGGCTACACCTTC. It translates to CASSVTGVYGYTF.